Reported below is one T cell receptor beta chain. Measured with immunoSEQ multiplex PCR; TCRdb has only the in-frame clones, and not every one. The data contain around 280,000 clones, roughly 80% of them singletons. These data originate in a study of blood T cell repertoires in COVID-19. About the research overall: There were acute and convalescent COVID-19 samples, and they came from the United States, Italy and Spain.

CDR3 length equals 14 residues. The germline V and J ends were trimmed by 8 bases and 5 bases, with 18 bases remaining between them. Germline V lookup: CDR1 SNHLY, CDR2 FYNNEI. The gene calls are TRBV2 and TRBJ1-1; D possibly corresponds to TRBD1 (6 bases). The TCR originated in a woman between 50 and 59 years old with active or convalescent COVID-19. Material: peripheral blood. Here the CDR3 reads CASPQAERGTEAFF. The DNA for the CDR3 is TGTGCCAGCCCTCAGGCAGAAAGGGGGACTGAAGCTTTCTTT.